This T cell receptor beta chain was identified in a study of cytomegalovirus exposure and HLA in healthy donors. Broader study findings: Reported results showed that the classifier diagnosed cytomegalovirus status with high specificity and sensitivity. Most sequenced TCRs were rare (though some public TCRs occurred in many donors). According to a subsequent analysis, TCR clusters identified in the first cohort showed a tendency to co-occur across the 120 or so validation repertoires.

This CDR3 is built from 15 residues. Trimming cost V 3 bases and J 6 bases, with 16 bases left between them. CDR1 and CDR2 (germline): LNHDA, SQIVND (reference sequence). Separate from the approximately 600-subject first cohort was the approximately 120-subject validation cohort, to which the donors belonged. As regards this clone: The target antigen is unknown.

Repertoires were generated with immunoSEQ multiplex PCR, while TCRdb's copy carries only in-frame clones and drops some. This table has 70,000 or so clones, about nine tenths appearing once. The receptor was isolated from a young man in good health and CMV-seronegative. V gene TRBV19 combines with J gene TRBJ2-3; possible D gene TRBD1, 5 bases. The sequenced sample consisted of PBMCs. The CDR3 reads CASSIPRVTRDTQYF. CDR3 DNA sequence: TGTGCCAGTAGTATTCCCAGGGTCACAAGGGATACGCAGTATTTT.